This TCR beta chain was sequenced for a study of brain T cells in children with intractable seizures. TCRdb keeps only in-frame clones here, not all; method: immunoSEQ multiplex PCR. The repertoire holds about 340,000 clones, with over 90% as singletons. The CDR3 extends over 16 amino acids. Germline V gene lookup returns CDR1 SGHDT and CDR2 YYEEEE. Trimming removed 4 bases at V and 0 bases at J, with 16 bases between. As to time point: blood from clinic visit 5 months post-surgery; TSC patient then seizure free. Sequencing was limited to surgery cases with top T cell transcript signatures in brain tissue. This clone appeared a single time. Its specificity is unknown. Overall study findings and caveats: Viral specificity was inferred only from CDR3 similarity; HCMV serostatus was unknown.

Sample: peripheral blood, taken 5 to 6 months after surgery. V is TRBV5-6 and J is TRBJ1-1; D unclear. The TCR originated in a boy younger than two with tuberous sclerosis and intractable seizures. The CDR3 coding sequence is TGTGCCAGCAGCCCATTCTGGCTAGCTATGAACACTGAAGCTTTCTTT. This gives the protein CASSPFWLAMNTEAFF.